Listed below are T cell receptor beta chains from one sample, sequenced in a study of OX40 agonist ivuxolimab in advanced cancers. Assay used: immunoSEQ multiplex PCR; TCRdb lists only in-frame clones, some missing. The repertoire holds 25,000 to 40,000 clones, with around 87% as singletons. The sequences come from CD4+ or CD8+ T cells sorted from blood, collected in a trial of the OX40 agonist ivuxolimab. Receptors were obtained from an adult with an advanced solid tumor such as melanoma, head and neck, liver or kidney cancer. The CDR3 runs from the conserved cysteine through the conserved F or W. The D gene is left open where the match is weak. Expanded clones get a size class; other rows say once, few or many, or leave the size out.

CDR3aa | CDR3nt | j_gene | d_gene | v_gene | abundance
CASSLVVGKETQYF | TGTGCCAGCAGCTTAGTAGTGGGGAAAGAGACCCAGTACTTC | TRBJ2-5 | . | TRBV7-9 | .
CASSARGQPTDTQYF | TGTGCCAGCAGCGCCCGCGGACAGCCCACAGATACGCAGTATTTT | TRBJ2-3 | . | TRBV9 | .
CASSPLEGSETQYF | TGTGCCAGCTCACCACTGGAAGGGTCAGAGACCCAGTACTTC | TRBJ2-5 | . | TRBV18 | .
CASSLGRAVEAFF | TGTGCCAGCAGCTTAGGTCGGGCGGTGGAAGCTTTCTTT | TRBJ1-1 | . | TRBV11-2 | .
CASSYSTGAYEQYF | TGTGCCAGCAGTTACTCGACGGGGGCCTACGAGCAGTACTTC | TRBJ2-7 | . | TRBV6-5 | .
CASSFGRNTIYF | TGTGCCAGCAGCTTTGGACGGAACACCATATATTTT | TRBJ1-3 | . | TRBV11-2 | .
CASSARGQPETQYF | TGTGCCAGCAGCGCCCGGGGACAACCCGAGACCCAGTACTTC | TRBJ2-5 | . | TRBV7-9 | .
CASSLDRSSYNEQFF | TGCGCCAGCAGCCTGGACAGGAGCTCCTACAATGAGCAGTTCTTC | TRBJ2-1 | TRBD1 | TRBV5-1 | .
CASSFRRGQGSYEQYF | TGTGCCAGCAGTTTTCGACGTGGACAGGGCTCCTACGAGCAGTACTTC | TRBJ2-7 | TRBD1 | TRBV28 | once
CASSVTAGLVSYEQYF | TGTGCCAGCAGTGTCACAGCCGGGCTTGTATCCTACGAGCAGTACTTC | TRBJ2-7 | . | TRBV6-1 | once
CASSNLGRNTEAFF | TGTGCCAGTAGTAACTTGGGACGGAACACTGAAGCTTTCTTT | TRBJ1-1 | . | TRBV19 | .
CASSENSDEQFF | TGTGCCAGCAGCGAGAACAGCGATGAGCAGTTCTTC | TRBJ2-1 | . | TRBV11-3 | few
CASSEARWTATDTQYF | TGTGCCAGCAGTGAAGCGCGGTGGACAGCAACAGATACGCAGTATTTT | TRBJ2-3 | . | TRBV6-1 | .
CASSDFVGRTYEQYF | TGTGCCAGCAGTGATTTCGTCGGACGGACATACGAGCAGTACTTC | TRBJ2-7 | . | TRBV6-1 | .
CASTGQGVETGELFF | TGTGCCAGTACGGGACAGGGGGTTGAGACCGGGGAGCTGTTTTTT | TRBJ2-2 | TRBD1 | TRBV19 | once
CASSLAGDWETQYF | TGCGCCAGCAGCTTGGCAGGGGATTGGGAGACCCAGTACTTC | TRBJ2-5 | . | TRBV5-1 | .
CASSESRASNYGYTF | TGTGCCAGCAGTGAAAGCAGGGCTTCTAACTATGGCTACACCTTC | TRBJ1-2 | . | TRBV2 | .
CASSGTGNQPQHF | TGTGCCAGTAGTGGGACAGGCAATCAGCCCCAGCATTTT | TRBJ1-5 | TRBD1 | TRBV19 | .
CASTKNRGQYSGANVLTF | TGTGCCAGTACCAAAAATAGAGGACAGTACTCTGGGGCCAACGTCCTGACTTTC | TRBJ2-6 | . | TRBV19 | .
CASSLMAGGADTQYF | TGCGCCAGCAGCTTGATGGCAGGGGGCGCAGATACGCAGTATTTT | TRBJ2-3 | TRBD1 | TRBV5-1 | .
CASSYSTPGGNYGYTF | TGTGCCAGCAGTTACTCGACCCCTGGGGGTAACTATGGCTACACCTTC | TRBJ1-2 | . | TRBV6-5 | once
CASSQRTGVGEQYF | TGTGCCAGCAGCCAAAGGACAGGGGTCGGCGAGCAGTACTTC | TRBJ2-7 | TRBD1 | TRBV4-2 | .
CASSFPGHRYEQYF | TGTGCCAGCAGCTTTCCGGGACACCGCTACGAGCAGTACTTC | TRBJ2-7 | . | TRBV5-6 | few
CASSLTGGSYEQYF | TGTGCCAGCAGCTTGACAGGGGGATCCTACGAGCAGTACTTC | TRBJ2-7 | TRBD1 | TRBV11-1 | once
CASSVTGVTEAFF | TGCGCCAGCAGCGTCACAGGGGTCACTGAAGCTTTCTTT | TRBJ1-1 | TRBD1 | TRBV5-1 | .
CASNTGQYNQPQHF | TGTGCCAGCAACACGGGGCAGTACAATCAGCCCCAGCATTTT | TRBJ1-5 | . | TRBV28 | .
CASSAGRASGNTIYF | TGCGCCAGCAGTGCCGGGAGAGCCTCTGGAAACACCATATATTTT | TRBJ1-3 | . | TRBV10-2 | .
CASSTPRLGSAHEQYF | TGTGCCAGTAGTACCCCCCGTCTTGGAAGCGCCCACGAGCAGTACTTC | TRBJ2-7 | . | TRBV19 | few
CASSFSFTDTQYF | TGTGCCAGCAGTTTCTCCTTTACAGATACGCAGTATTTT | TRBJ2-3 | . | TRBV27 | .
CASTGTGGREQFF | TGTGCCAGCACCGGGACAGGGGGCAGGGAGCAGTTCTTC | TRBJ2-1 | TRBD1 | TRBV19 | .
CASSLSIGAGVSGELFF | TGTGCCAGCAGCTTATCCATTGGAGCGGGAGTTTCCGGGGAGCTGTTTTTT | TRBJ2-2 | TRBD2 | TRBV7-9 | .
CASSQRSFDTQYF | TGTGCCAGCAGCCAAAGGTCCTTTGATACGCAGTATTTT | TRBJ2-3 | . | TRBV6-5 | .
CSVGGWENYGYTF | TGCAGCGTTGGTGGCTGGGAAAACTATGGCTACACCTTC | TRBJ1-2 | . | TRBV29-1 | once
CASRLAGEGGDTQYF | TGTGCCAGCAGATTAGCGGGAGAAGGGGGAGATACGCAGTATTTT | TRBJ2-3 | TRBD2 | TRBV6-1 | .
CASSFRAEPQNTQYF | TGTGCCAGCAGCTTCCGGGCAGAACCACAGAATACGCAGTATTTT | TRBJ2-3 | . | TRBV7-2 | .
CASSLGEVGNNEQFF | TGTGCCAGCAGCTTAGGGGAGGTTGGAAACAATGAGCAGTTCTTC | TRBJ2-1 | . | TRBV7-6 | .
CATEGSGSRDEQYF | TGTGCCACGGAAGGTAGCGGGTCCCGCGACGAGCAGTACTTC | TRBJ2-7 | TRBD2 | TRBV10-3 | .
CASSIGTEAFF | TGTGCCAGTAGTATCGGCACTGAAGCTTTCTTT | TRBJ1-1 | . | TRBV19 | few
CASSFHGQPEQFF | TGTGCCAGTAGTTTTCATGGACAGCCCGAGCAGTTCTTC | TRBJ2-1 | . | TRBV19 | .
CASSRSTDHSNTGELFF | TGTGCCAGCAGCCGATCGACGGACCACTCGAACACCGGGGAGCTGTTTTTT | TRBJ2-2 | . | TRBV7-9 | .
CASSRENEKLFF | TGCGCCAGCAGCAGGGAGAATGAAAAACTGTTTTTT | TRBJ1-4 | . | TRBV5-1 | .
CASSRGLAVNEQFF | TGTGCCAGCAGCCGAGGACTAGCGGTCAATGAGCAGTTCTTC | TRBJ2-1 | TRBD2 | TRBV13 | .
CASSLGTGGRELFF | TGTGCCAGCAGTTTAGGGACAGGGGGCCGGGAGCTGTTTTTT | TRBJ2-2 | TRBD1 | TRBV28 | once
CSVETGGANEQYF | TGCAGCGTTGAAACAGGGGGCGCGAACGAGCAGTACTTC | TRBJ2-7 | TRBD1 | TRBV29-1 | once
CASSLSGRNEQFF | TGTGCCAGCAGTTTGTCCGGGAGGAATGAGCAGTTCTTC | TRBJ2-1 | TRBD2 | TRBV28 | .
CASKREVTGELFF | TGTGCCAGCAAGCGGGAGGTCACCGGGGAGCTGTTTTTT | TRBJ2-2 | TRBD2 | TRBV2 | once
CASSQQGYDYEQYF | TGTGCCAGCAGCCAACAGGGGTACGACTACGAGCAGTACTTC | TRBJ2-7 | TRBD1 | TRBV7-9 | .
CASSQEWTGIEETQYF | TGCGCCAGCAGCCAAGAATGGACAGGGATAGAAGAGACCCAGTACTTC | TRBJ2-5 | TRBD1 | TRBV4-1 | .
CASSLGRAEQFF | TGTGCCAGCAGCTTAGGTCGAGCTGAGCAGTTCTTC | TRBJ2-1 | . | TRBV7-2 | .
CASRTSANQETQYF | TGTGCCAGCAGGACTAGCGCCAACCAAGAGACCCAGTACTTC | TRBJ2-5 | TRBD2 | TRBV2 | .
CASSATGPGEQYF | TGTGCCAGCAGTGCGACAGGTCCTGGCGAGCAGTACTTC | TRBJ2-7 | . | TRBV6-1 | .
CASTRDFGDTQYF | TGTGCCAGCACCCGGGACTTTGGAGATACGCAGTATTTT | TRBJ2-3 | . | TRBV7-9 | .
CASALQPGTAEGGYTF | TGTGCCAGCGCTCTCCAGCCGGGGACGGCCGAGGGTGGCTACACCTTC | TRBJ1-2 | . | TRBV6-4 | .
CAISESRFSGQGGNQPQHF | TGTGCCATCAGTGAGTCGAGGTTTTCGGGACAGGGCGGCAATCAGCCCCAGCATTTT | TRBJ1-5 | TRBD1 | TRBV10-3 | .
CASSVPGAANYGYTF | TGTGCCAGTAGCGTTCCAGGGGCTGCTAACTATGGCTACACCTTC | TRBJ1-2 | . | TRBV19 | once
CSVDRSTEAFF | TGCAGCGTTGACAGAAGCACTGAAGCTTTCTTT | TRBJ1-1 | . | TRBV29-1 | .
CASSIGTTGANVLTF | TGTGCCAGTAGTATCGGAACTACTGGGGCCAACGTCCTGACTTTC | TRBJ2-6 | . | TRBV19 | .
CASSARAQNTGELFF | TGTGCCAGCAGTGCCCGGGCCCAGAACACCGGGGAGCTGTTTTTT | TRBJ2-2 | . | TRBV2 | .
CASSRSTISGANVLTF | TGTGCCAGTTCGCGCAGTACTATCTCTGGGGCCAACGTCCTGACTTTC | TRBJ2-6 | . | TRBV19 | once